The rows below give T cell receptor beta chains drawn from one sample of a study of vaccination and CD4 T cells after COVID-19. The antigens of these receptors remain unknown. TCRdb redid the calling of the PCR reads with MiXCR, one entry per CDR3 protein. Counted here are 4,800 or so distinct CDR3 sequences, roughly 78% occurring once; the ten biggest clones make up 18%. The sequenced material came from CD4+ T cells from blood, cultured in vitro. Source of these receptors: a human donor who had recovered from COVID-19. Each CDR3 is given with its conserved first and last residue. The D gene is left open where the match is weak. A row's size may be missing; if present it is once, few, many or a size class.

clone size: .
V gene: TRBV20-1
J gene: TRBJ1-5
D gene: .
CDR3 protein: CSARRQDQPQHF
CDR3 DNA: TGCAGTGCTAGAAGGCAGGATCAGCCCCAGCATTTT

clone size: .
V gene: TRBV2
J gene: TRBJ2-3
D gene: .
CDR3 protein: CASSEGKQYTDTQYF
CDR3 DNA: TGTGCCAGCAGTGAAGGAAAACAGTACACAGATACGCAGTATTTT

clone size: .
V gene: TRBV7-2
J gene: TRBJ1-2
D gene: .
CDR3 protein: CASSLDPRGFGYGYTF
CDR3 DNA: TGTGCCAGCAGCTTAGACCCCCGGGGATTCGGCTATGGCTACACCTTC

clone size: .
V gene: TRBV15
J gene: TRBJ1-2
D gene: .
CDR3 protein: CATSNTGYSGYTF
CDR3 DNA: TGTGCCACCAGCAACACAGGGTACAGTGGCTACACCTTC

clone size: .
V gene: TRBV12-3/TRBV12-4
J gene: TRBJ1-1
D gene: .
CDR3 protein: CASSSGQFMNTEAFF
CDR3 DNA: TGTGCCAGCAGTTCCGGACAGTTTATGAACACTGAAGCTTTCTTT

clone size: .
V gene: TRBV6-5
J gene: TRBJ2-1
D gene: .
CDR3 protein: CASSYGGYNEQFF
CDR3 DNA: TGTGCCAGCAGTTATGGTGGGTACAATGAGCAGTTCTTC

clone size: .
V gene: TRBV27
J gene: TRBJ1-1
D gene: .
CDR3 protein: CASSGGRGTGRLEAFF
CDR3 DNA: TGTGCCAGCAGTGGGGGACGGGGAACAGGAAGACTGGAAGCTTTCTTT

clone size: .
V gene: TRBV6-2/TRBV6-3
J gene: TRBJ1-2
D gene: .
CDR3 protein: CASSFLGTEANYGYTF
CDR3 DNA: TGTGCCAGCAGTTTCCTCGGGACGGAGGCTAACTATGGCTACACCTTC

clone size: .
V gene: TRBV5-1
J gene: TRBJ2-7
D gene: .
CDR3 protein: CASSLEGPALSYEQYF
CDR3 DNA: TGCGCCAGCAGCTTGGAAGGCCCGGCCCTCTCCTACGAGCAGTACTTC

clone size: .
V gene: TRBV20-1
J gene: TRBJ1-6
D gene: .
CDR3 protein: CSASVGPHNSPLHF
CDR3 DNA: TGCAGTGCTAGCGTAGGACCTCACAATTCACCCCTCCACTTT

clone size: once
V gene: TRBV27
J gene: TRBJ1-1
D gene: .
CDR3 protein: CASSFGLNTEAFF
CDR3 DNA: TGTGCCAGCAGTTTTGGGCTGAACACTGAAGCTTTCTTT

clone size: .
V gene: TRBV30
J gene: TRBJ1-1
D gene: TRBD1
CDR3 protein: CAWDRANTEAFF
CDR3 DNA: TGTGCCTGGGACAGGGCGAACACTGAAGCTTTCTTT

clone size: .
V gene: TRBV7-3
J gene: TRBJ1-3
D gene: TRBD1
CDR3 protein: CASDRAASGNTIYF
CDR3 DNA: TGTGCCAGCGACAGGGCAGCGTCTGGAAACACCATATATTTT

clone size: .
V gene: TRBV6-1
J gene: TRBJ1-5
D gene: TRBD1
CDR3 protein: CASSKGTGGAMIGGQPQHF
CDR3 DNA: TGTGCCAGCAGTAAAGGGACAGGGGGCGCAATGATCGGGGGGCAGCCCCAGCATTTT